These 3 T cell receptor beta chains came from one sample sequenced in a study of T cell repertoires in cytomegalovirus infection. TCRdb redid the calling of the reads with MiXCR, one entry per CDR3 protein. Of approximately 500,000 distinct CDR3 sequences in the sample, more than 15% were seen once. Sample: CD8+ T cells from PBMCs. All receptors derive from a human donor in good health (CMV status not recorded). Some clones in this sample may be carry-over from other donors' samples.

Note on this clonotype: An end of the junction differs from the germline gene, which may be a read error. This chain uses TRBV7-2 with TRBJ2-2; 7 nucleotides align to TRBD1. Per germline, CDR1 SGHTA and CDR2 FQGNSA. The CDR3 spans 16 residues. The CDR3 reads CASSTRVRGNTGELCF. Written as DNA, the CDR3 is TGTGCCAGCAGCACCCGGGTCAGGGGGAACACCGGGGAGCTGTGTTTT.

In its sample, this clonotype was seen many times. The chain links TRBV10-3 to TRBJ2-7, with a weak D call TRBD1 (5 bases). V lost 5 bases and J 4 bases, leaving 9 bases between the germline ends. The CDR3 runs 12 residues. CDR1 and CDR2 (germline): ENHRY, SYGVKD. The CDR3: CAISSTEYEQYF. DNA for the CDR3: TGTGCCATCAGTTCGACAGAATACGAGCAGTACTTC.

This clonotype was picked up many times. The chain is built from TRBV28 and TRBJ2-2; D is unresolved. CDR3 length: 18 amino acids. V lost 5 bases and J 4 bases, leaving 23 bases between the germline ends. Per the germline V gene, CDR1 is MDHEN and CDR2 is SYDVKM. Here the CDR3 reads CASSPLSLELFSTGELFF. In nucleotides, the CDR3 is TGTGCCAGCAGTCCGCTATCTCTAGAATTATTCAGCACCGGGGAGCTGTTTTTT.